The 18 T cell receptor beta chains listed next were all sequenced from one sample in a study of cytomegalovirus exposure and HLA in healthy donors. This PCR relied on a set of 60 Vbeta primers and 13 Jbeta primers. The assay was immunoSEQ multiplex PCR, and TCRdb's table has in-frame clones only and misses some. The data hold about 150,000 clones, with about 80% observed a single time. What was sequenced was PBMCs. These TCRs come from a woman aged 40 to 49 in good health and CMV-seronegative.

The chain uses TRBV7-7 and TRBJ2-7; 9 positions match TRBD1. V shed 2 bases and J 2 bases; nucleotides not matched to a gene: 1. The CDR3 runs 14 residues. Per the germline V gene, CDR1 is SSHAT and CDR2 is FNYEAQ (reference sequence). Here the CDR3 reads CASSLRTGAYEQYF. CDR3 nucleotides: TGTGCCAGCAGCTTACGGACAGGGGCCTACGAGCAGTACTTC.

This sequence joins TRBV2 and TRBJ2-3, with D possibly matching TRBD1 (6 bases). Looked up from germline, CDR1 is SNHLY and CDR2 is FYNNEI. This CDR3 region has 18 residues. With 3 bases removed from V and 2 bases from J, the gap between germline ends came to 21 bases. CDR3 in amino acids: CASSDPRRQVRTTDTQYF. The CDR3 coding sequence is TGTGCCAGCAGTGACCCCAGGAGACAGGTCCGAACCACAGATACGCAGTATTTT. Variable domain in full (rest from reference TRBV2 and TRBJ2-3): EPEVTQTPSHQVTQMGQEVILRCVPISNHLYFYWYRQILGQKVEFLVSFYNNEISEKSEIFDDQFSVERPDGSNFTLKIRSTKLEDSAMYFCASSDPRRQVRTTDTQYFGPGTRLTVL.

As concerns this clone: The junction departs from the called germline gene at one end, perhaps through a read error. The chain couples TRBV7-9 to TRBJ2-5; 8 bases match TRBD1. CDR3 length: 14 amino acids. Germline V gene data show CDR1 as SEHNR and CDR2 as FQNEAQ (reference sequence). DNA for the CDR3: TGTTCCAGCAGCCTTGCGGGACAGGTCCAGACCCAGTACTTC. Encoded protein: CSSSLAGQVQTQYF. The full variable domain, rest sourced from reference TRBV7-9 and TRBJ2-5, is DTGVSQNPRHKITKRGQNVTFRCDPISEHNRLYWYRQTLGQGPEFLTYFQNEAQLEKSRLLSDRFSAERPKGSFSTLEIQRTEQGDSAMYLCSSSLAGQVQTQYFGPGTRLLVL.

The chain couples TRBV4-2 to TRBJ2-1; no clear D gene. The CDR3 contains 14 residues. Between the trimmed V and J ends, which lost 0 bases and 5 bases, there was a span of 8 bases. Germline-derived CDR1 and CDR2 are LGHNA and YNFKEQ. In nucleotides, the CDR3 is TGTGCCAGCAGCCAAGAATACAGTAACAATGAGCAGTTCTTC. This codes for CASSQEYSNNEQFF.

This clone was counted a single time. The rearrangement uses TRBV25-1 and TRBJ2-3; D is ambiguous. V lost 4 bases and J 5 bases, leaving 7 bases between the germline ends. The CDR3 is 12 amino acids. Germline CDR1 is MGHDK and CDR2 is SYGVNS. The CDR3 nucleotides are TGTGCCAGCAGTGGGCATCTAGATACGCAGTATTTT. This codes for CASSGHLDTQYF.

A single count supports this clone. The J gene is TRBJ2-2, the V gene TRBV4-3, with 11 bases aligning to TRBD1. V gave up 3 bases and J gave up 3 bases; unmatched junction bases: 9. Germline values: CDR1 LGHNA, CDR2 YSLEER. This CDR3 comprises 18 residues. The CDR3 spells CASSQRGQGAADTGELFF. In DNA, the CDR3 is TGCGCCAGCAGCCAGAGAGGACAGGGGGCAGCTGACACCGGGGAGCTGTTTTTT.

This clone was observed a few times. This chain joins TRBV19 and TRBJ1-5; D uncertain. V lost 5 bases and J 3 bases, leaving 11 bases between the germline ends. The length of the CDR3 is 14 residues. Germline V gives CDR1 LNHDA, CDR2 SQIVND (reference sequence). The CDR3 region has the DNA TGTGCCAGTAGTCCCCGAGGAAACAATCAGCCCCAGCATTTT. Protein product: CASSPRGNNQPQHF.

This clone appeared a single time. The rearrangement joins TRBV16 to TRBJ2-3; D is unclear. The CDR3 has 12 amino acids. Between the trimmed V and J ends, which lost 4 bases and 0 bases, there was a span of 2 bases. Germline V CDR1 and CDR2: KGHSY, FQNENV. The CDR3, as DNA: TGTGCCAGCAGCCCGAGCACAGATACGCAGTATTTT. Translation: CASSPSTDTQYF. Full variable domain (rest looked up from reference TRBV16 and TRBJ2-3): GEEVAQTPKHLVRGEGQKAKLYCAPIKGHSYVFWYQQVLKNEFKFLISFQNENVFDETGMPKERFSAKCLPNSPCSLEIQATKLEDSAVYFCASSPSTDTQYFGPGTRLTVL.

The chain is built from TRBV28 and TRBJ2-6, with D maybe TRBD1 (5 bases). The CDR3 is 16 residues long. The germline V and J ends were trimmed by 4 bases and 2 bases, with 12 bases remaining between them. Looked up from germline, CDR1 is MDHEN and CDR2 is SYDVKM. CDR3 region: CASSSARVAGANVLTF. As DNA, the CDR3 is TGTGCCAGCAGTTCCGCCAGGGTCGCTGGGGCCAACGTCCTGACTTTC.

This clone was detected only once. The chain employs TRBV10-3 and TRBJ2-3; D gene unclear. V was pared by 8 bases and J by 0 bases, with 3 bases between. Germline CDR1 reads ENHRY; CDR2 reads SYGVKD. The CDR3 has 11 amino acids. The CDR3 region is CAILSTDTQYF. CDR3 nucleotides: TGTGCCATCCTGAGCACAGATACGCAGTATTTT.

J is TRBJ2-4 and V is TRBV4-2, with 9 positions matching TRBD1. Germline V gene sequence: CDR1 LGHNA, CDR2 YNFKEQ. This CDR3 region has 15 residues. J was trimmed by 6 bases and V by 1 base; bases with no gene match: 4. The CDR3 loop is CASSQVRTGVNIQYF. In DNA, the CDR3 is TGTGCCAGCAGCCAAGTCCGGACAGGGGTAAACATTCAGTACTTC.

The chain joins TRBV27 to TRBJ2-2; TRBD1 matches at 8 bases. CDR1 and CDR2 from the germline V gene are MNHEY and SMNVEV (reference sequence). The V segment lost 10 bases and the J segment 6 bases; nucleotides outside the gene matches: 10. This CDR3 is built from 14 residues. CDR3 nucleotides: TGTGCCACCCCGACAGGGGTTATCTCCGGGGAGCTGTTTTTT. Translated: CATPTGVISGELFF.

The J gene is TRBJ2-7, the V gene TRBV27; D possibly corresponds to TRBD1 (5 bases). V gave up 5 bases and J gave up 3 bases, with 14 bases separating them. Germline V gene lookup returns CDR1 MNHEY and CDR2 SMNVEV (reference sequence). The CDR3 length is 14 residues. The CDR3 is CASSPRQNIYEQYF. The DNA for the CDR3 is TGTGCCAGCAGTCCCCGACAGAACATCTACGAGCAGTACTTC.

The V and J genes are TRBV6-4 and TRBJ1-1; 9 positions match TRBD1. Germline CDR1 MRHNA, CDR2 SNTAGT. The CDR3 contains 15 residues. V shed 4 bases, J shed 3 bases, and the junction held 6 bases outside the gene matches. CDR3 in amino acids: CASSATGGQDTEAFF. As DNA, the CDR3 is TGTGCCAGCAGTGCGACAGGGGGGCAAGACACTGAAGCTTTCTTT.

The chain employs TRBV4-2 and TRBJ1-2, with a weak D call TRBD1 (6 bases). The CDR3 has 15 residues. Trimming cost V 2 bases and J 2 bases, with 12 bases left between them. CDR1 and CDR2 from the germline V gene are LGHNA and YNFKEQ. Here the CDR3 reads CASSQRRQENYGYTF. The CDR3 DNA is TGTGCCAGCAGCCAACGGAGACAGGAAAACTATGGCTACACCTTC.

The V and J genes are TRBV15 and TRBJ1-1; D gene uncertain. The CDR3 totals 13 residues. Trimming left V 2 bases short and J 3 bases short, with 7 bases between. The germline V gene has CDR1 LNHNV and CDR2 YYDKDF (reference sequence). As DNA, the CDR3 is TGTGCCACCAGCAGACAGCTAGACACTGAAGCTTTCTTT. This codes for CATSRQLDTEAFF.

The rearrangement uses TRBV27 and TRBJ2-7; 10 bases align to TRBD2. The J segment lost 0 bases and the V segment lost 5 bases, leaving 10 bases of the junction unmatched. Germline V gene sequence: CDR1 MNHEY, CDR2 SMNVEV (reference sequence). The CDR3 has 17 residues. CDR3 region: CASSPKTSGWNSYEQYF. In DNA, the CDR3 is TGTGCCAGCAGTCCAAAGACTAGCGGGTGGAACTCCTACGAGCAGTACTTC.

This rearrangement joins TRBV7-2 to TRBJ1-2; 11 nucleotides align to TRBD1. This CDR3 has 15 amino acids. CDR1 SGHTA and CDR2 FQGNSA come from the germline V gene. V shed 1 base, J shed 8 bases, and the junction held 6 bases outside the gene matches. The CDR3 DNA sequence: TGTGCCAGCAGCTTAGATAGGACAGGGGGCCGAGGCTACACCTTC. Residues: CASSLDRTGGRGYTF.